The source of this TCR beta chain is a study of CD8 T cells in ankylosing spondylitis. Study-wide results and caveats: For ankylosing spondylitis blood, a TCR beta motif of about 8 highly homologous variants appeared characteristic. Matched ankylosing spondylitis synovial fluid reportedly contained a significantly enriched population of disease-linked clones. Certain motif variants had earlier appeared in reactive arthritis synovial fluid and blood.

With regard to this clonotype: Its cognate antigen is unknown.

Germline V gene data show CDR1 as KGHDR and CDR2 as SFDVKD. Between the trimmed V and J ends, which lost 4 bases and 4 bases, there was a span of 18 bases. The CDR3 has 16 residues. Making the TCR beta libraries involved quantitative 5'-RACE with molecular barcodes. TCRdb re-derived calls from the 5' RACE reads in MiXCR, one entry per CDR3 protein. This repertoire shows roughly 60,000 distinct CDR3 sequences, roughly 6.1% found once; its top ten account for roughly 5%. This receptor was obtained from a male donor with ankylosing spondylitis. The sequenced sample was synovial fluid, either unsorted or a sorted T cell fraction (not recorded which). The chain combines TRBV24-1 with TRBJ2-5; either TRBD1 or TRBD2 may fit D (5 bases each). The CDR3 DNA is TGTGCCACCAGTGACCGTCGTTGGGGCGAGGGAGAGACCCAGTACTTC. The encoded protein is CATSDRRWGEGETQYF.